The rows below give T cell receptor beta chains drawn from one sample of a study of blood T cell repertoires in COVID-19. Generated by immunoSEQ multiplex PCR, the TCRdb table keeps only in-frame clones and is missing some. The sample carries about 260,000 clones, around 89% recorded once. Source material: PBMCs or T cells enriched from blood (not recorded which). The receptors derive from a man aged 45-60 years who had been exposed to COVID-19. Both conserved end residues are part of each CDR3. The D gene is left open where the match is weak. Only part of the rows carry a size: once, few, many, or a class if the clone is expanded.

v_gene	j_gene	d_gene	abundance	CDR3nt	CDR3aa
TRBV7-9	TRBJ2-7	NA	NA	TGTGCCAGCAGCCCTGCAGGATCCTACGAGCAGTACTTC	CASSPAGSYEQYF
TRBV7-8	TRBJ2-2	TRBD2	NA	TGTGCCAGCAGCTTAAGTCGGTGGGAGGGCCCCGGGGAGCTGTTTTTT	CASSLSRWEGPGELFF
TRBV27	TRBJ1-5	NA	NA	TGTGCCAGCAGTCCCGGACAGAATAATCAGCCCCAGCATTTT	CASSPGQNNQPQHF
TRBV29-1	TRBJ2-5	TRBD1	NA	TGCAGCGTCACAGGGGACAGGGATCAAGAGACCCAGTACTTC	CSVTGDRDQETQYF
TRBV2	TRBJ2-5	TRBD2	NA	TGTGCCAGCACCCGACTAGCGGGAGAGTTGGAGACCCAGTACTTC	CASTRLAGELETQYF
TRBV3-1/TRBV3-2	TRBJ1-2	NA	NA	TGTGCCAGCAGCCTGTCCACTCCGGGGGGCTACACCTTC	CASSLSTPGGYTF
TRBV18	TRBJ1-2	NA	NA	TGTGCCAGCTCGCCCGAAAGACACGGCAGCTGGATCTATGGCTACACCTTC	CASSPERHGSWIYGYTF
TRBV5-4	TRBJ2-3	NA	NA	TGTGCCAGCAGCTATCGGGGGGCAGCAGATACGCAGTATTTT	CASSYRGAADTQYF
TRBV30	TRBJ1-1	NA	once	TGTGCCTGGAGTGTAGATAGGGGATCTGAAGCTTTCTTT	CAWSVDRGSEAFF
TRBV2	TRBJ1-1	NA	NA	TGTGCCAGCAGCCCTCCAGGGGCAACTGAAGCTTTCTTT	CASSPPGATEAFF
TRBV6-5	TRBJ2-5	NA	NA	TGTGCCAGCACCCGAACGAATCCCTCGGGAGAGACCCAGTACTTC	CASTRTNPSGETQYF
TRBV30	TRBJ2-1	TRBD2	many	TGTGCCTGTGGGACTAGCGGGAGAAACCAGTATGAGCAGTTCTTC	CACGTSGRNQYEQFF
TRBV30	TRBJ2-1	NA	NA	TGTGCCTGGAGTAGGGGAGGGGGTGGTGAGCAGTTCTTC	CAWSRGGGGEQFF
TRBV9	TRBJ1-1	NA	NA	TGTGCCAGCAGCGTAGGGGGCATGAACACTGAAGCTTTCTTT	CASSVGGMNTEAFF
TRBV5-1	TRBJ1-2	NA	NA	TGCGCCAGCAGCTTAGGGTGGAGGGACGGCGGCTACACCTTC	CASSLGWRDGGYTF
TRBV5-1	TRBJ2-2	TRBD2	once	TGCGCCAGCAGCCTGACTAGCGGGACGGCAACCGGGGAGCTGTTTTTT	CASSLTSGTATGELFF
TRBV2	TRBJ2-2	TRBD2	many	TGTGCCGTCGAAGGACTAGCGGGAGGGCCGGGCACCGGGGAGCTGTTTTTT	CAVEGLAGGPGTGELFF
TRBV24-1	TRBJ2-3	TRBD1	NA	TGTGCCACCAGTGATCCCCTGACAGGGGATCGTCTGGATACGCAGTATTTT	CATSDPLTGDRLDTQYF
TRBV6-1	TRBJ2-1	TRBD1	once	TGTGCCAGCAGTGATCAACCGCAGGGGGCAGGTGAGCAGTTCTTC	CASSDQPQGAGEQFF
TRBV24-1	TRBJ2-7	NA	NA	TGTGCCACCAGTGATTCTTTGGGGCGACAGGACGAGCAGTACTTC	CATSDSLGRQDEQYF
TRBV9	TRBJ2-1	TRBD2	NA	TGTGCCAGCAGCGTAGTTACGGGGGGTACCTACAATGAGCAGTTCTTC	CASSVVTGGTYNEQFF
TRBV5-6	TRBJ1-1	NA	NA	TGTGCCAGCAGCGAAAACATGAACACTGAAGCTTTCTTT	CASSENMNTEAFF
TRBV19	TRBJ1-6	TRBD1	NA	TGTGCCAGTAGTATATTCGGGACAGGGGGTCTAAATTCACCCCTCCACTTT	CASSIFGTGGLNSPLHF
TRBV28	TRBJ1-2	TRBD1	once	TGTGCCAGCAGGAGACAGGGAATCTCTGGCTACACCTTC	CASRRQGISGYTF
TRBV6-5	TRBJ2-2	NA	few	TGTGCCAGCAGGCAGGTATCGAACACCGGGGAGCTGTTTTTT	CASRQVSNTGELFF
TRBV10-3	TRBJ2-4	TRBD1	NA	TGTGCCACAGGGCCGACAGGGACCCTAGCCAAAAACATTCAGTACTTC	CATGPTGTLAKNIQYF
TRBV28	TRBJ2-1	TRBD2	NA	TGTGCCAGCAGTGGGGCCGGGACTAGTAAAGGCTGGCAGTTCTTC	CASSGAGTSKGWQFF
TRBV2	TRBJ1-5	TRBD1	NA	TGTGCCAGCAGGCTAACAGGGGACCAGCCCCAGCATTTT	CASRLTGDQPQHF
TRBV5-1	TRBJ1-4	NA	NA	TGCGCCAGCAGCTTGTTAGGACAGTTAAATGAAAAACTGTTTTTT	CASSLLGQLNEKLFF
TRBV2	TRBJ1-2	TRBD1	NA	TGTGCCAGCAGCCGGACAGGGGGCGAGAACTATGGCTACACCTTC	CASSRTGGENYGYTF
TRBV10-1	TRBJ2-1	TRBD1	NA	TGCGCCAGCGGGGAGACGGGACAGTACAATGAGCAGTTCTTC	CASGETGQYNEQFF
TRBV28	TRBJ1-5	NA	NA	TGTGCCAGCAGTTTAGGAGGCAATAATCAGCCCCAGCATTTT	CASSLGGNNQPQHF
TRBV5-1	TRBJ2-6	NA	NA	TGCGCCAGCAGCCGAACTGGGGGGTACAGGTCTGGGGCCAACGTCCTGACTTTC	CASSRTGGYRSGANVLTF
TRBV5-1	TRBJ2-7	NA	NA	TGCGCCAGCAGCTTGGAAACACAGGGCTACGAGCAGTACTTC	CASSLETQGYEQYF
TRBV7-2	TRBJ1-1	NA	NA	TGTGCCAGCTCAAAATCAGGGAACACTGAAGCTTTCTTT	CASSKSGNTEAFF
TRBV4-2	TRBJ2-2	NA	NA	TGTGCCAGCAGCCAACCTATTGGGCGGGACACCGGGGAGCTGTTTTTT	CASSQPIGRDTGELFF
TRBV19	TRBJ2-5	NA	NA	TGTGCCAGTAGTGATCAGGGGATCCAAGAGACCCAGTACTTC	CASSDQGIQETQYF